One sample yielded the 20 T cell receptor beta chains listed below, sequenced in a study of identical twins. TCRdb re-derived calls from the 5' RACE reads in MiXCR, one entry per CDR3 protein. The repertoire holds around 490,000 distinct CDR3 sequences, approximately 14% seen once, with about 0.97% in the top ten. These data also featured in a second study, about yellow fever vaccine responses in identical twins.

The sample comprised CD4+ T cells sorted from blood. These receptors were taken from a woman in her late teens or twenties in good health.

This chain uses TRBV20-1 with TRBJ2-3; maybe TRBD1 (5 bases). The V end lost 3 bases, the J end lost 0 bases, and 13 bases lay between the germline ends. Per germline, CDR1 DFQATT and CDR2 SNEGSKA (reference sequence). CDR3 length: 15 residues. Here the CDR3 reads CSARLRVRSTDTQYF. CDR3 DNA sequence: TGCAGTGCTAGGCTCAGGGTGCGGAGCACAGATACGCAGTATTTT.

This chain connects TRBV10-3 to TRBJ2-7; D perhaps matches TRBD1 (6 bases). CDR1 ENHRY and CDR2 SYGVKD come from the germline V gene. CDR3 size: 13 residues. V was trimmed by 7 bases and J by 0 bases, leaving 10 bases between them. In DNA, the CDR3 is TGTGCCATCACCCGGGACACCTCCTACGAGCAGTACTTC. It encodes CAITRDTSYEQYF.

This clonotype occurred many times. The J gene is TRBJ2-1, the V gene TRBV10-1; TRBD1 matches 9 bases. The junction had 18 bases not matched to a gene; V was cut back by 7 bases and J by 8 bases. In germline, CDR1 is WNHNN, CDR2 SYGVQD (reference sequence). This CDR3 comprises 17 residues. CDR3: CASILGQGPWDGDEQFF. The CDR3 nucleotides read TGCGCCAGCATCCTCGGACAGGGGCCGTGGGACGGCGATGAGCAGTTCTTC.

This clonotype was recorded at least ten times. This chain links TRBV20-1 with TRBJ2-3; no clear D. Trimming took 5 bases from V and 2 from J, leaving 11 bases between them. The CDR3 extends over 13 amino acids. Germline CDR1 and CDR2: DFQATT and SNEGSKA (reference sequence). The CDR3: CSAEKGHTDTQYF. CDR3 DNA sequence: TGCAGTGCTGAGAAAGGTCACACAGATACGCAGTATTTT.

This clonotype was seen only a few times. The chain carries TRBV6-6 and TRBJ1-2, with D unclear. Germline CDR1 is MNHNY and CDR2 is SVGAGI (reference sequence). With 4 bases removed from V and 6 bases from J, the gap between germline ends came to 12 bases. The CDR3 has 13 amino acids. The CDR3 loop is CASSLKTLDGYTF. In DNA, the CDR3 is TGTGCCAGCAGTTTAAAAACATTAGATGGCTACACCTTC.

The chain couples TRBV6-2 or TRBV6-3 to TRBJ2-1, with 8 bases matching TRBD2. With 4 bases clipped from V and 2 bases from J, the junction kept 10 bases outside the gene matches. The CDR3 loop spans 17 amino acids. Germline CDR1 MNHEY, CDR2 SVGEGT. The CDR3 coding sequence is TGTGCCAGCAGTTCGGGGGGGCTACTCGCTACCTACAATGAGCAGTTCTTC. Translation: CASSSGGLLATYNEQFF.

The sample holds a few counts of this clonotype. CDR3 DNA sequence: TGTGCCAGCAGCCTAGACAACGGGGTGAACACTGAAGCTTTCTTT. This sequence encodes CASSLDNGVNTEAFF. This chain joins TRBV7-2 and TRBJ1-1; D call uncertain. Trimming stripped 5 bases from V and 0 bases from J, with 13 bases between. The CDR3 totals 15 residues. Germline V gene data show CDR1 as SGHTA and CDR2 as FQGNSA.

The V gene is TRBV2, the J gene TRBJ2-3, with TRBD1 identical over 8 bases. CDR3 length equals 15 residues. Losses at the gene ends were 8 bases for V and 2 bases for J; bases not matched to a gene: 9. CDR1 and CDR2 (germline): SNHLY, FYNNEI. The CDR3 loop reads CASLGLTGDTDTQYF. The CDR3 DNA reads as TGTGCCAGCCTTGGACTGACAGGGGACACAGATACGCAGTATTTT.

This clonotype was detected many times. The chain carries TRBV3-1 and TRBJ2-1; D ambiguous. This CDR3 is 16 amino acids long. CDR1 is LGHDT and CDR2 is YNNKEL in the germline V gene (reference sequence). The germline V and J ends were trimmed by 1 base and 3 bases, with 13 bases remaining between them. The CDR3 DNA reads TGTGCCAGCAGCCAAGCTGCTTCTGGTAGCTACAATGAGCAGTTCTTC. Protein: CASSQAASGSYNEQFF.

This clonotype was counted a few times. The V and J genes are TRBV5-1 and TRBJ2-7; maybe TRBD1 (5 bases). The ends were cut back, 0 bases at V and 4 bases at J, with 14 bases in the middle. The CDR3 covers 15 residues. CDR1 and CDR2 from the germline V gene are SGHRS and YFSETQ. The CDR3 DNA sequence: TGCGCCAGCAGCTTGGGTGGTTCAGGGCTGTACGAGCAGTACTTC. Its protein is CASSLGGSGLYEQYF.

This clonotype was detected many times. The rearrangement joins TRBV5-1 to TRBJ2-7; a weak D match, TRBD2 (5 bases). Germline loops: CDR1 SGHRS, CDR2 YFSETQ. CDR3 length: 14 residues. Trimming removed 3 bases at V and 5 bases at J, with 15 bases between. In DNA form, the CDR3 reads TGCGCCAGCAGCTCCCGGAACCCCGGGGACGAGCAGTACTTC. Translation gives CASSSRNPGDEQYF.

This clonotype was counted a few times. The chain uses TRBV21-1 and TRBJ1-6; TRBD1, the table's D call, lacks a check against the DNA. TRBV21-1 is designated a pseudogene. The CDR3 loop spans 17 amino acids. The CDR3 nucleotides read TGTGCCAGCAGCAAAGTGTGGGCAGGGTGGAGTAATTCACCCCTCCACTTT. Translated: CASSKVWAGWSNSPLHF.

V usage is TRBV6-1 and J usage is TRBJ2-2; no clear D gene. The V end was cut by 4 bases, the J end by 4 bases, with 10 bases between. The CDR3 loop spans 14 amino acids. Germline V gene sequence: CDR1 MNHNS, CDR2 SASEGT. Here the CDR3 reads CASSAEGFTGELFF. Here the CDR3 DNA reads TGTGCCAGCAGTGCCGAAGGGTTCACCGGGGAGCTGTTTTTT.

The chain has TRBV11-2 and TRBJ2-1, with D tentatively TRBD1 or TRBD2 (5 bases each). This CDR3 is built from 13 residues. Trimming took off 4 bases at V and 5 bases at J, with 9 bases between the two ends. The germline V gene has CDR1 SGHAT and CDR2 FQNNGV. CDR3 DNA sequence: TGTGCCAGCAGCTGGGACCGTAACAATGAGCAGTTCTTC. Protein product: CASSWDRNNEQFF. Supplemented by reference TRBV11-2 and TRBJ2-1, the full variable domain reads EAGVAQSPRYKIIEKRQSVAFWCNPISGHATLYWYQQILGQGPKLLIQFQNNGVVDDSQLPKDRFSAERLKGVDSTLKIQPAKLEDSAVYLCASSWDRNNEQFFGPGTRLTVL.

This clonotype has just one count. V gene TRBV10-3 combines with J gene TRBJ1-5; 9 nucleotides align to TRBD1. Germline V gene data show CDR1 as ENHRY and CDR2 as SYGVKD. V lost 5 bases to trimming and J lost 2 bases; unmatched junction nucleotides: 1. The CDR3 is 14 residues long. CDR3 sequence reads: CAISTGGGNQPQHF. DNA of the CDR3: TGTGCCATCAGTACAGGGGGCGGCAATCAGCCCCAGCATTTT.

This clonotype was detected a few times. The chain carries TRBV5-1 and TRBJ2-1; D remains ambiguous. V lost 1 base, J lost 5 bases, and 10 bases lay in between. CDR3 length: 14 residues. The V gene's germline CDR1 is SGHRS and CDR2 YFSETQ. CDR3 nucleotide sequence: TGCGCCAGCAGCTTGATAGATCAGGACAATGAGCAGTTCTTC. Its translation is CASSLIDQDNEQFF.

The chain is built from TRBV7-9 and TRBJ2-7, with D perhaps assigned TRBD1 or TRBD2 (5 bases each). V gave up 3 bases and J gave up 0 bases, with 9 bases separating them. This CDR3 contains 14 residues. Looked up from germline, CDR1 is SEHNR and CDR2 is FQNEAQ (reference sequence). The CDR3, as DNA: TGTGCCAGCAGCTTCGATGGGGGCTCCTACGAGCAGTACTTC. It specifies CASSFDGGSYEQYF.

This clonotype has more than one count but fewer than ten. The chain combines TRBV6-6 with TRBJ2-3, with D possibly matching TRBD2 (6 bases). V lost 4 bases and J 10 bases, leaving 9 bases between the germline ends. Germline CDR1 reads MNHNY; CDR2 reads SVGAGI (reference sequence). The CDR3 covers 11 residues. In DNA form, the CDR3 reads TGTGCCAGCAGTTCGGGGAGGCCGCAGTATTTT. Translation gives CASSSGRPQYF.

This clonotype was seen more than once but under ten times. The chain links TRBV20-1 to TRBJ1-5; 8 bases map to TRBD1. The CDR3 has 13 residues. Germline CDR1 reads DFQATT; CDR2 reads SNEGSKA (reference sequence). J was trimmed by 8 bases and V by 6 bases; bases with no gene match: 9. The CDR3 here is CSASTGGWEPQHF. In nucleotides, the CDR3 is TGCAGTGCCTCAACAGGGGGATGGGAGCCCCAGCATTTT.

The chain combines TRBV7-2 with TRBJ2-7, with 8 bases identical to TRBD2. The CDR3 extends over 14 amino acids. The germline gives CDR1 SGHTA, CDR2 FQGNSA. The ends lost 1 base at V and 6 bases at J; junction bases unmatched: 5. This chain's CDR3 is CASSLDSGGREQYF. The CDR3 DNA follows: TGTGCCAGCAGCTTAGACAGCGGGGGCCGCGAGCAGTACTTC.